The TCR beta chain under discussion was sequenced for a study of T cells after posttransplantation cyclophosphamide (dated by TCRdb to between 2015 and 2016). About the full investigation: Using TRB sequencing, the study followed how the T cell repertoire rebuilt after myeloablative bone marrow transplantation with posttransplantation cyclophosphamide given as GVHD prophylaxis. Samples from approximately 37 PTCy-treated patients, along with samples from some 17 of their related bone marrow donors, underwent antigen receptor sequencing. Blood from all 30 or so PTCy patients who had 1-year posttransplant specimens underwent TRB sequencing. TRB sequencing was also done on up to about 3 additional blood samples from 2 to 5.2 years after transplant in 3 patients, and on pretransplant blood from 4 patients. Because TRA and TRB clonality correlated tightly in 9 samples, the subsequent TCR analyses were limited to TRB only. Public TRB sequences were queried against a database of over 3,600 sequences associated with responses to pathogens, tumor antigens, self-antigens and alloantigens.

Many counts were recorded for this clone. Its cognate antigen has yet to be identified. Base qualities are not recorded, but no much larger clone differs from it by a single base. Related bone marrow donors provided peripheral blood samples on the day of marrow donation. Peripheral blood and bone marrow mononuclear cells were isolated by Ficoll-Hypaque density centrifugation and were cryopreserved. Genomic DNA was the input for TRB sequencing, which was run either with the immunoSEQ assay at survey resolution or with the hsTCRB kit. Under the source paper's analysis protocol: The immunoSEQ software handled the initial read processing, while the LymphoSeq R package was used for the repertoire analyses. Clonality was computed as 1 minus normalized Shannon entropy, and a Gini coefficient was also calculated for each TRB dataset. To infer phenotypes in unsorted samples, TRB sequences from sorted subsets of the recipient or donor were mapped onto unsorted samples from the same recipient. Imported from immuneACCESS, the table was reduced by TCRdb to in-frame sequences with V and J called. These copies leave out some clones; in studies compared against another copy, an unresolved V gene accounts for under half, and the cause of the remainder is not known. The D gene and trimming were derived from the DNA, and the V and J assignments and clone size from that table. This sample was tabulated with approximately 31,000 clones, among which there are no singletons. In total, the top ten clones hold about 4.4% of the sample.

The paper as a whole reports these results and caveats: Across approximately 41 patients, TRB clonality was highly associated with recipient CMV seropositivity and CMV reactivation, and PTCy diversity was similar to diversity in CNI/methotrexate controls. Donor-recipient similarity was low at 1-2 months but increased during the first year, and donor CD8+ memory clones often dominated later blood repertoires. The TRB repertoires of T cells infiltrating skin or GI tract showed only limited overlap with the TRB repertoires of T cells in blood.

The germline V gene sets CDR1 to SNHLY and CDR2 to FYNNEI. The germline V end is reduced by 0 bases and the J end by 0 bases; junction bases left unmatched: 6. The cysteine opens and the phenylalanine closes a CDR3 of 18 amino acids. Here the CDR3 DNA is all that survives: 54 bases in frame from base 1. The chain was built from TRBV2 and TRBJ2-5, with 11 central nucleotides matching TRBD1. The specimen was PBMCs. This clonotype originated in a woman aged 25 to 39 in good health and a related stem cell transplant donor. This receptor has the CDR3 CASSEAKGQGGYQETQYF. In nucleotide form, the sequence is TGTGCCAGCAGTGAAGCCAAGGGACAGGGGGGGTACCAAGAGACCCAGTACTTC.